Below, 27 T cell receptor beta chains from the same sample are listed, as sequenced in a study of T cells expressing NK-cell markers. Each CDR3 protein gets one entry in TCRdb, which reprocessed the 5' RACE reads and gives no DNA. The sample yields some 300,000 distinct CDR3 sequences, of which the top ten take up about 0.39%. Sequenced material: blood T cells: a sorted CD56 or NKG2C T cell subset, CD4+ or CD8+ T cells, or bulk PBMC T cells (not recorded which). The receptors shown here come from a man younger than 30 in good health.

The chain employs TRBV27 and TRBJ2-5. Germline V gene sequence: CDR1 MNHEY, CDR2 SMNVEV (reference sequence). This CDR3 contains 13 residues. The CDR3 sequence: CASSLWGAETQYF.

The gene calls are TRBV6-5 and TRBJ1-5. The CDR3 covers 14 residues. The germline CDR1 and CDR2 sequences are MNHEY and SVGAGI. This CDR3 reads CASSYYDGDQPQHF.

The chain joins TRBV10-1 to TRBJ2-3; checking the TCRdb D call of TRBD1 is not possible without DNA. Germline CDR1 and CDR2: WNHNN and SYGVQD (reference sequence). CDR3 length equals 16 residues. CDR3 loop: CASSKPHRGEEDTQYF.

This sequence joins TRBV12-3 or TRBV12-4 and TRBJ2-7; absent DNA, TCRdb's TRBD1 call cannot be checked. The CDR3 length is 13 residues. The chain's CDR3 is CAVSTKGNYEQYF.

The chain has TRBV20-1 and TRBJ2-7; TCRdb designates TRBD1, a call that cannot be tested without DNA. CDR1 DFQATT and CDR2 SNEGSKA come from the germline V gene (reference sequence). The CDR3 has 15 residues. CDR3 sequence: CSARGVGVLSYEQYF.

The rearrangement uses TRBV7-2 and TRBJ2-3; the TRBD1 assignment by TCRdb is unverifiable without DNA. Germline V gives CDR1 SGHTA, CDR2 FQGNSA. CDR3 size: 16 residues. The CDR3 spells CASSLAGQGAADTQYF.

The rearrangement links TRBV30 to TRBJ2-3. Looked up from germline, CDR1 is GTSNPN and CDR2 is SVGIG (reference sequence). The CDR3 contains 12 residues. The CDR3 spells CAWSVSTDTQYF. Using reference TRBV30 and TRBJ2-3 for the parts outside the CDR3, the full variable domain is SQTIHQWPATLVQPVGSPLSLECTVEGTSNPNLYWYRQAAGRGLQLLFYSVGIGQISSEVPQNLSASRPQDRQFILSSKKLLLSDSGFYLCAWSVSTDTQYFGPGTRLTVL.

CDR3 loop: CASSRGATYNEQFF. V is TRBV12-3 or TRBV12-4 and J is TRBJ2-1. This CDR3 comprises 14 residues.

CDR3 in amino acids: CASSQMGGEGRTGELFF. This chain links TRBV7-2 with TRBJ2-2; TCRdb reports TRBD1, a call that lacks DNA to check it against. The germline gives CDR1 SGHTA, CDR2 FQGNSA. The CDR3 spans 17 residues. The entire variable domain, with the rest obtained from reference TRBV7-2 and TRBJ2-2, is as follows: GAGVSQSPSNKVTEKGKDVELRCDPISGHTALYWYRQSLGQGLEFLIYFQGNSAPDKSGLPSDRFSAERTGGSVSTLTIQRTQQEDSAVYLCASSQMGGEGRTGELFFGEGSRLTVL.

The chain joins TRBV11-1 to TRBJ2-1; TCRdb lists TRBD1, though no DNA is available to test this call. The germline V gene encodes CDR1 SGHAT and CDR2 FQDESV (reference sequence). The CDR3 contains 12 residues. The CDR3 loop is CASSSRVYEQFF.

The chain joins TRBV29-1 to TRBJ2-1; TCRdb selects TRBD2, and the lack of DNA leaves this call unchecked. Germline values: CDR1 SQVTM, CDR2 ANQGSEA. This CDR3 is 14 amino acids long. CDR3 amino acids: CSAKRRLAGDEQFF.

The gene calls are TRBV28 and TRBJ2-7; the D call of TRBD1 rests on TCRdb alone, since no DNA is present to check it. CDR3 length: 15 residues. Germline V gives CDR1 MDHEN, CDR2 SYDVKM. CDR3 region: CASSNAGTGEDEQYF.

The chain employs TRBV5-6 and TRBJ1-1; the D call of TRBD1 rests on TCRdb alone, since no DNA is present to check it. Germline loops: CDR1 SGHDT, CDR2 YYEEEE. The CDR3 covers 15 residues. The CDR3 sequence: CASSLLPLVGTEAFF.

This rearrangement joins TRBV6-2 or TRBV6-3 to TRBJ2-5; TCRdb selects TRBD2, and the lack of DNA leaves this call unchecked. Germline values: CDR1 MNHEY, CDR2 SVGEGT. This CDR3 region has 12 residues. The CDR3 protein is CASTSGEETQYF.

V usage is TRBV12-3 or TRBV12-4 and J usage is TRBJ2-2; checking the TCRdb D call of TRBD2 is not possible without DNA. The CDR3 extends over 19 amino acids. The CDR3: CASSYILGRLAGFKRELFF.

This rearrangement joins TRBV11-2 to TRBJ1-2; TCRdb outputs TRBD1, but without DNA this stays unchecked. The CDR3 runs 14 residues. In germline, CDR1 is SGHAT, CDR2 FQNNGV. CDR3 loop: CASSLESTGSGYTF.

CDR3 sequence: CASSWGGVWYF. The chain couples TRBV5-5 to TRBJ2-5; TCRdb calls TRBD2, which cannot be checked without DNA. CDR1 is SGHKS and CDR2 is YYEKEE in the germline V gene (reference sequence). This CDR3 is built from 11 residues.

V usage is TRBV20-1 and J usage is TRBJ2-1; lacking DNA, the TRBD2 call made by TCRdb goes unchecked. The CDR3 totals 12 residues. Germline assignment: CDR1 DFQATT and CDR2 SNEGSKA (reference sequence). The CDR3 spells CSVSGTNNEQFF.

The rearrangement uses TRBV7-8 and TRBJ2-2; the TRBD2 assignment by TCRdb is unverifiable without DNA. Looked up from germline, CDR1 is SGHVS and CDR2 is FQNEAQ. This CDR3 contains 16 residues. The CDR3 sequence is CASSSRRTSGTGELFF. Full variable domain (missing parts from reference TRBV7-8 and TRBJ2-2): GAGVSQSPRYKVAKRGQDVALRCDPISGHVSLFWYQQALGQGPEFLTYFQNEAQLDKSGLPSDRFFAERPEGSVSTLKIQRTQQEDSAVYLCASSSRRTSGTGELFFGEGSRLTVL.

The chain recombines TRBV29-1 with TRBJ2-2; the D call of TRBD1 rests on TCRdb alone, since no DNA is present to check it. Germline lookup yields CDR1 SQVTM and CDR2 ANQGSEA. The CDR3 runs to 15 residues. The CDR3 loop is CSAQPGGQHTGELFF.

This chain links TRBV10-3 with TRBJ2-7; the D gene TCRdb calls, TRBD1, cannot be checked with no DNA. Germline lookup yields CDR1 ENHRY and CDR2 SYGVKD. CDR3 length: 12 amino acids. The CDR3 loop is CASQGDPYEQYF.

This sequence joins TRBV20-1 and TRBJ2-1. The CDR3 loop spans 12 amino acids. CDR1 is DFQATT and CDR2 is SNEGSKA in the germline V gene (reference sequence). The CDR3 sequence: CSAQWTGDEQFF.

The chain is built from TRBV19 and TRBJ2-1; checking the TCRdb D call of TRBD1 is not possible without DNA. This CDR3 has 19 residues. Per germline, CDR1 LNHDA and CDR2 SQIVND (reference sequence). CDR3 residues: CASSVGTGDRGRSYNEQFF.

CDR3 protein: CASSLSGGLADTQYF. The V gene is TRBV12-3 or TRBV12-4, the J gene TRBJ2-3; lacking DNA, the TRBD1 call made by TCRdb goes unchecked. The CDR3 runs 15 residues.

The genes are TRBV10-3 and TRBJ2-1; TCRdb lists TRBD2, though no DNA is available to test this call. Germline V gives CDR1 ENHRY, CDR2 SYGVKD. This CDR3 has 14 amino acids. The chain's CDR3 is CAISESASSNEQFF.

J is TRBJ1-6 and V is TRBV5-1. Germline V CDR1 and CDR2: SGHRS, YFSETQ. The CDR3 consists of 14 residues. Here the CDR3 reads CASSLVGTDSPLHF.

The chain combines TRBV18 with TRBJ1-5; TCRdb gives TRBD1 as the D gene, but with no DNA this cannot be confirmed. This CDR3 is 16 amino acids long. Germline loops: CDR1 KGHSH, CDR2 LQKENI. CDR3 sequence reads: CASSPDRVNSNQPQHF.